The source of this TCR beta chain is a study of cytomegalovirus exposure and HLA in healthy donors (dated by TCRdb to the late 2010s). About the investigation overall: In an earlier analysis of fewer than 750 of the donors, approximately 260 Gb of sequence data and some 120 million unique TCR beta sequences from about 179 million T cells were reported. All discovery cohort repertoires had been generated using a single sequencing platform. The T cell repertoires of about 700 subjects were profiled by immunosequencing and related to cytomegalovirus serostatus. A later genetic analysis took genome-wide SNP genotypes for 398 of the 666 donors and used that subset as a discovery cohort. Approximately 300 gigabases of sequencing data and approximately 91 million unique TCR sequences made up an early release that covered over 550 HLA-typed donors. Besides the first cohort of more than 650 subjects, a separate validation cohort made up of 120 different subjects was used. The study combined high-throughput TCR immunosequencing, statistical association of individual TCRs with disease status, and machine learning to predict cytomegalovirus infection status. Alongside the repertoire data, information on donor age, sex, ethnicity and CMV serostatus was compiled. An earlier analysis of 587 of the donors used high-throughput TCR beta sequencing to judge whether each TCR beta V gene segment behaved as functional or pseudogenic. A later analysis re-examined previously published TCR beta repertoires from more than 550 donors and added high-resolution HLA genotyping to investigate patterns of TCR occurrence. The later analysis used no new phenotypic data to find candidate immune exposures, relying instead on TCR beta sequences and their occurrence across donors. Among the roughly 390 genotyped donors, under 90% belonged to the genetic ancestry cluster associated with self-reported Caucasian donors. About five DR-DQ haplotypes were handled as single units for association and clustering, since linkage in the cohort was strong. Across 398 genotyped donors of the cohort, an average of approximately 200,000 unique TCR beta nucleotide sequences per donor were sequenced, and 15% to 20% of those sequences were non-productive. The number of donors typed differed by locus, with about 629-640 for A, B, C, DRB1 and DQB1, around 500 for DQA1, over 600 for DPA1, and 450 to 480 for DPB1. Class I and class II HLA loci were covered by the typing at four-digit resolution. The study was designed to test whether signatures of past pathogen exposure could be identified by cataloging public T cell receptors. Paper-wide results and their limitations: In an earlier analysis of over 550 of the donors, most TCR beta V segments were observed in productive rearrangements about 90% or about 30% of the time, broadly matching IMGT annotations. A few of the identified cytomegalovirus-associated TCR beta chains were confirmed in vitro to be specific for cytomegalovirus antigens. A later genetic analysis reported fewer N-insertions in productive TCRs among donors in an Asian-associated ancestry cluster than the roughly 700-donor mean. V-gene and J-gene trimming of TCR beta chains was associated with a missense DCLRE1C variant in a later genetic analysis, and the association was replicated in an independent cohort. A later analysis found that TCR association rates varied across HLA loci, with DRB1 alleles showing the most associated TCRs and HLA-C alleles the fewest. The earlier analysis of about 600 of the donors excluded seventeen rarely observed V segments, including chromosome 9 orphons, because counts were too low. The sequencing pipeline was judged likely to have produced a cluster of highly shared sequence variants as a technical artifact. Cytomegalovirus status was reported to be diagnosed by the classifier with high specificity and sensitivity in both the original and validation cohorts. In a later analysis, more than 15,000 TCR beta sequences were associated with specific HLA alleles at a false discovery rate of 0.05. When HLA alleles, especially DR and DQ, strongly co-occurred, attributing TCR associations to individual alleles was difficult. It was suggested by the authors that the approach could potentially be generalized to other disease states and immunological phenotypes. Sequencing depth was assumed to be roughly uniform across donors in the presence/absence analyses, though that assumption may not hold. Some IMGT-functional V segments, including TRBV6-2 and TRBV6-3, could not be told apart with the 87-base-pair reads, so those segments were excluded. A total of roughly 160 TCR beta chains were listed by the study as associated with cytomegalovirus. Across donors, most TCR sequences were observed very rarely, whereas some public TCRs were present in many individuals. Only TCR beta chains were sequenced in this cohort, and the absence of alpha or paired-chain data limited detectable features. Because HLA typing was missing for some donors at each locus, association tests included only the typed subset. CMV serostatus was the only immune exposure information available for the cohort. According to a later analysis, most CMV-associated TCR beta chains appeared to be HLA-restricted, and the HLA associations seemed to be driven largely by CMV exposure. Correlated functional status among segregating V segments might reflect linkage disequilibrium, but an unknown experimental factor could not be ruled out. A further reported finding was that TCR beta sequences accurately predicted the HLA-A and HLA-B alleles for most subjects in the first cohort. A later analysis found that HLA-associated TCR beta chains were more clonally expanded and had lower generation probabilities than equally common non-associated chains. In a later analysis, several top co-occurrence clusters were reported to appear linked to parvovirus B19, influenza, CMV and Epstein-Barr virus.

The CDR3, cysteine through phenylalanine, is 16 amino acids long. Only CDR3 DNA remains: 48 bases, in frame from the first base. The germline V gene provides CDR1 LGHNA and CDR2 YSLEER. Turning to this clone: This receptor's antigen is unknown.

The library was made by the immunoSEQ multiplex PCR assay. A mixture of 60 forward primers for TCR Vbeta segments and 13 reverse primers for TCR Jbeta segments was used in the multiplex PCR. A multiplex PCR assay on genomic DNA amplified the CDR3 region of rearranged TCR beta genes. The amplified TCR beta libraries were sequenced on the Illumina HiSeq System as 87-base-pair reads. As for the original processing: A later analysis tallied tens of millions of unique TCR beta chains across the approximately 670 repertoires, and about 10 million of those chains were shared by two or more donors. Raw reads were error-corrected and collapsed into unique sequences by a nearest-neighbor algorithm in which closely related sequences were merged to remove PCR and sequencing errors. CDR3 sequences were aligned to IMGT reference sequences to assign V, D and J gene segments. For a sequence to be retained, at least a six-nucleotide match to both a V gene segment and a J gene segment was required. Rearrangements were called productive when the CDR3 lacked stop codons and stayed in frame with V and J; all others were non-productive. Following IMGT convention, CDR3 was defined as the stretch from the second conserved V-encoded cysteine to the conserved J-encoded phenylalanine. The earlier analysis of 587 of the donors excluded sequences that lacked an unambiguous match to a single V gene segment. In an earlier analysis of 587 of the donors, V segments were called functional above 56.7% productive rearrangements and were called segregating when the between-donor standard deviation exceeded 5%. A statistical classification framework was developed to diagnose cytomegalovirus status using the catalog of TCR beta chain sequences. In a later analysis, TCR nucleotide sequences were compared against IMGT/GENE-DB human TR gene sequences so that V and J genes could be assigned. The TCRdist pipeline was used in a later analysis to assign CDR3 sequences and most-parsimonious VDJ recombination scenarios. In a later analysis, each TCR beta chain was defined by its CDR3 amino acid sequence together with its V-gene family, and reads without a unique V-gene family were excluded. To address suspected cross-contamination and a sequencing artifact, a later analysis removed roughly 640 highly shared, low-generation-probability nucleotide sequences. A later analysis calculated a clonal expansion index for each public chain from normalized within-repertoire ranks of inferred template counts. A later analysis computed generation probabilities with a VDJ recombination model fitted to out-of-frame rearrangements, and checked the results against IGoR. In a later analysis, hypergeometric tests were used to score TCR-TCR, TCR-HLA and TCR-CMV co-occurrence, with a repertoire-size bias correction applied to TCR pairs. To estimate false discovery rates, a later analysis permuted the HLA or CMV assignments 20 times. In a later analysis, co-occurring TCRs were grouped using DBSCAN, and TCRdist sequence similarity was added for clustering within HLA-allele-positive subsets. Repertoires with fewer than 30,000 or more than 120,000 public chains, plus five repertoires with anomalous nucleotide sharing, were excluded from co-occurrence clustering. The clones in this table, taken by TCRdb from immuneACCESS, are in-frame only. Not every clone is retained; where verified, under half of the shortfall comes from an unresolved V gene, and the cause of the rest is unknown. The V and J calls and the clone size are those of that table, but D and trimming were determined from the DNA. This sample's table contains about 210,000 clones. The top ten constitute roughly 0.98% of the sample.

The cohort was made up of about 610 healthy bone marrow donors. At the time of sampling, every cohort member was nominally healthy, though immune exposures that went unrecorded were likely present. The donor was CMV seropositive and was included in the group of almost 300 seropositive cohort members. Every donor gave a peripheral blood sample, and the peripheral blood mononuclear cells from that sample were used for TCR beta sequencing. Genomic DNA was extracted from the blood cell samples with the Qiagen DNeasy Blood Extraction Kit. This receptor chain uses TRBV4-3 and TRBJ2-5; possibly the D gene is TRBD2, per 5 matching bases. The end of the DNA aligns better with TRBJ2-7, so the J call may be wrong. The sample consisted of PBMCs. This clonotype originated in a woman in her twenties or thirties in good health and CMV-seropositive. The sequence in DNA is TGCGCCAGCAGCCAAGGTCTGGACTCGGTGACCTACGAGCAGTACTTC. Its coded protein is CASSQGLDSVTYEQYF.